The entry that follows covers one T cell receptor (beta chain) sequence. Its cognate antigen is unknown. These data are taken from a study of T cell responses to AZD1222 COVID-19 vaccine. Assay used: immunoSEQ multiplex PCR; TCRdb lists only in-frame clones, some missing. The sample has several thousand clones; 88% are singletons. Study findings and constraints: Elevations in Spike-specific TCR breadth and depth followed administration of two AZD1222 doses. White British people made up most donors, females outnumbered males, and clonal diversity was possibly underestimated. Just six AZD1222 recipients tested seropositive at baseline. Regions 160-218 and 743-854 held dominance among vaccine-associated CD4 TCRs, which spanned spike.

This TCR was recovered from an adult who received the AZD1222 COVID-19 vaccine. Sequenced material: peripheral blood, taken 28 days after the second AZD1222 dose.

The CDR3 reads CASSLISEGTGELFF. As DNA, the CDR3 is TGTGCCAGCAGCCTTATAAGTGAGGGGACGGGGGAGCTGTTTTTT. V is TRBV21-1 and J is TRBJ2-2. TRBV21-1 is annotated as a pseudogene. The length of the CDR3 is 15 residues.